This T cell receptor beta chain was found in a study of identical twins. Study observations and caveats: Fewer insertions were carried by abundant cord blood beta clonotypes, but none was seen in memory repertoires. In zero-insertion analyses, partial confounding could arise from invariant MAIT and iNKT cells.

Healthy Caucasian individuals made up all the donors. As regards this clonotype: Its antigen is still unknown.

Unique molecular identifiers were in the cDNA, with template-switch universal primer binding. Each CDR3 protein gets one entry after TCRdb re-called the 5' RACE reads with MiXCR. The table records 240,000 or so distinct CDR3 sequences, about 13% of them present only once. The CDR3 has 18 amino acids. Trimming cost V 5 bases and J 1 base; bases outside gene matches: 8. These same data were also listed under a study on yellow fever vaccine responses in identical twins.

V and J are TRBV12-3 or TRBV12-4 and TRBJ2-2; 12 bases match TRBD2. This TCR was recovered from a woman aged 18-35 years in good health. Sequencing was done on a sample of memory (CD45RO+) T cells sorted from blood. Here the CDR3 reads CASSPWTSGALNTGELFF. In nucleotides, the CDR3 is TGTGCCAGCAGTCCTTGGACTAGCGGGGCGCTGAACACCGGGGAGCTGTTTTTT.